One and the same sample provided the 31 T cell receptor beta chains below, sequenced in a study of blood T cell repertoires in COVID-19 (dated by TCRdb to 2020 to 2022). The library was prepared using the immunoSEQ multiplex PCR assay. Imported from immuneACCESS, the table was reduced by TCRdb to in-frame sequences with V and J called. These copies leave out some clones; in studies compared against another copy, an unresolved V gene accounts for under half, and the cause of the remainder is not known. The sample table holds more than 300,000 clones, of which about 88% were seen once. Of the sample, approximately 7.3% is held by the ten largest clones. Input material: peripheral blood. Receptors were obtained from a woman in her 70s with COVID-19, enrolled during active disease.

V usage is TRBV2 and J usage is TRBJ2-1, with 8 bases that match TRBD1. CDR1 and CDR2 (germline): SNHLY, FYNNEI. Losses at the gene ends were 6 bases for V and 16 bases for J; bases not matched to a gene: 8. This CDR3 has 11 amino acids. In DNA, the CDR3 is TGTGCCAGCAGGACGGACAGGGCCCCCTTCTTC. Translating it yields CASRTDRAPFF.

This rearrangement joins TRBV27 to TRBJ1-6, with 9 bases fitting TRBD1. Unmatched junction bases numbered 9, after V lost 5 bases and J lost 10 bases. CDR3 length equals 15 residues. Germline V gene lookup returns CDR1 MNHEY and CDR2 SMNVEV (reference sequence). The DNA for the CDR3 is TGTGCCAGCAGTGCCCTCGGGACAGGGTGGTCACCCCTCCACTTT. This encodes CASSALGTGWSPLHF.

The gene calls are TRBV18 and TRBJ1-1; TRBD1 might be the D (5 bases). V was shortened by 3 bases and J by 5 bases, with 7 bases between the two germline ends. The length of the CDR3 is 12 residues. Germline CDR1 KGHSH, CDR2 LQKENI. The CDR3 region has the DNA TGTGCCAGCTCACCCGCAGGGACTGAAGCTTTCTTT. Protein: CASSPAGTEAFF.

The chain has TRBV2 and TRBJ2-3, with 11 bases identical to TRBD2. The CDR3 has 17 residues. CDR1 is SNHLY and CDR2 is FYNNEI in the germline V gene. V dropped 6 bases and J dropped 0; count of bases not matched to a gene: 8. CDR3 DNA sequence: TGTGCCAGCAGCTCGTCTAGCGGGGGGACTAGCACAGATACGCAGTATTTT. This encodes CASSSSSGGTSTDTQYF. Variable domain in full (rest from reference TRBV2 and TRBJ2-3): EPEVTQTPSHQVTQMGQEVILRCVPISNHLYFYWYRQILGQKVEFLVSFYNNEISEKSEIFDDQFSVERPDGSNFTLKIRSTKLEDSAMYFCASSSSSGGTSTDTQYFGPGTRLTVL.

The chain carries TRBV21-1 and TRBJ1-2; the D call TRBD1 from the table was never checked on the DNA. TRBV21-1 is marked as a pseudogene. The CDR3 is made up of 16 amino acids. The CDR3 loop reads CASSIDRDRDLYGYTF. The CDR3 DNA follows: TGTGCCAGCAGCATTGACCGGGACAGGGACCTCTATGGCTACACCTTC.

This clone came up once. The CDR3 is CASSPGGAGYGYTF. The CDR3 DNA reads TGTGCCAGCTCACCGGGCGGGGCCGGCTATGGCTACACCTTC. The chain carries TRBV18 and TRBJ1-2; tentatively, D is TRBD1 (5 bases). The CDR3 is 14 residues long. Germline V gene sequence: CDR1 KGHSH, CDR2 LQKENI. V lost 3 bases and J lost 4, with 12 bases in between.

The V and J genes are TRBV30 and TRBJ2-2, with D possibly TRBD1 on 6 matching bases. In germline, CDR1 is GTSNPN, CDR2 SVGIG (reference sequence). The germline V and J ends were trimmed by 3 bases and 7 bases, with 15 bases remaining between them. There are 14 residues in the CDR3. This CDR3 reads CAWREQGTHGELFF. In nucleotides, the CDR3 is TGTGCCTGGAGGGAACAGGGAACTCACGGGGAGCTGTTTTTT.

V gene TRBV5-4 combines with J gene TRBJ2-5, with D perhaps TRBD2 (6 bases). This CDR3 is 14 amino acids long. The V gene lost 4 bases and the J gene lost 2 bases, with 12 bases spanning the gap. Germline values: CDR1 SGHNT, CDR2 YYREEE (reference sequence). The CDR3 sequence: CASSQPGLQETQYF. DNA for the CDR3: TGTGCCAGCAGCCAACCGGGACTTCAAGAGACCCAGTACTTC.

This clone was detected only once. The chain's CDR3 is CASSPAGQGAGQPQHF. The CDR3 nucleotides read TGTGCCAGCTCCCCCGCGGGACAGGGGGCGGGCCAGCCCCAGCATTTT. The chain is built from TRBV18 and TRBJ1-5, with 12 positions matching TRBD1. CDR3 size: 16 residues. From germline, CDR1 is KGHSH and CDR2 LQKENI. The V gene end was trimmed by 6 bases and the J gene end by 7 bases; junction bases not matched to a gene: 10.

The chain joins TRBV6-2 or TRBV6-3 to TRBJ1-1; TRBD1 might be the D (5 bases). The CDR3 runs to 15 residues. Germline lookup yields CDR1 MNHEY and CDR2 SVGEGT. The ends were cut back, 2 bases at V and 0 bases at J, with 10 bases in the middle. CDR3 nucleotides: TGTGCCAGCAGTTACCTGGCAGGGATGAACACTGAAGCTTTCTTT. It specifies CASSYLAGMNTEAFF.

The chain is built from TRBV7-9 and TRBJ2-7; possible D gene TRBD2, 5 bases. The CDR3 length is 13 residues. V was trimmed by 3 bases and J by 6 bases, leaving 12 bases between them. Looked up from germline, CDR1 is SEHNR and CDR2 is FQNEAQ (reference sequence). The CDR3 nucleotides are TGTGCCAGCAGCTTCGCCCCGGCGGGCGAGCAGTACTTC. Protein product: CASSFAPAGEQYF.

This clone was detected once. V gene TRBV5-1 combines with J gene TRBJ1-3; D not resolved. V dropped 0 bases and J dropped 8 bases, with 15 bases sitting between them. This CDR3 comprises 15 residues. Germline V lookup: CDR1 SGHRS, CDR2 YFSETQ. The CDR3 DNA reads TGCGCCAGCAGCTTGGTCCACGGGGTTTCGGACACCATATATTTT. Amino acid sequence: CASSLVHGVSDTIYF.

V is TRBV7-2 and J is TRBJ2-7; possibly TRBD2 for D (6 bases). Trimming removed 4 bases from V and 2 bases from J, with 15 bases in between. This CDR3 is 15 amino acids long. Germline V gene sequence: CDR1 SGHTA, CDR2 FQGNSA. The CDR3 coding sequence is TGTGCCAGCAGCTCAAACCCGGGACTCCCCTACGAGCAGTACTTC. It translates to CASSSNPGLPYEQYF.

V and J are TRBV7-3 and TRBJ2-3, with 8 nucleotides matching TRBD2. The CDR3 spans 15 residues. CDR1 is SGHTA and CDR2 is FQGTGA in the germline V gene. V was pared by 2 bases and J by 2 bases, with 3 bases of the junction left unmatched. The CDR3 region has the DNA TGTGCCAGCAGCTTAGCGGGGGGACCCACAGATACGCAGTATTTT. Translation gives CASSLAGGPTDTQYF. The whole variable domain, remainder taken from reference TRBV7-3 and TRBJ2-3, is GAGVSQTPSNKVTEKGKYVELRCDPISGHTALYWYRQSLGQGPEFLIYFQGTGAADDSGLPNDRFFAVRPEGSVSTLKIQRTERGDSAVYLCASSLAGGPTDTQYFGPGTRLTVL.

CDR3 region: CASSLEAGSSYEQYF. CDR3 coding DNA: TGCGCCAGCAGCTTGGAGGCGGGGTCTTCCTACGAGCAGTACTTC. This chain connects TRBV5-1 to TRBJ2-7; D possibly corresponds to TRBD2 (6 bases). The CDR3 spans 15 residues. Looked up from germline, CDR1 is SGHRS and CDR2 is YFSETQ. V was pared by 0 bases and J by 1 base, with 11 bases between.

The gene calls are TRBV19 and TRBJ2-1; D may be TRBD1 (6 bases). Germline-derived CDR1 and CDR2 are LNHDA and SQIVND (reference sequence). V shed 6 bases and J shed 6 bases, with 12 bases lying between them. CDR3 size: 13 residues. The CDR3 region has the DNA TGTGCCAGTAGAGACAGGACACCCAATGAGCAGTTCTTC. Amino acids: CASRDRTPNEQFF.

The chain is built from TRBV7-9 and TRBJ1-1; perhaps TRBD1 as D (5 bases). The CDR3 is 15 amino acids. Germline CDR1 SEHNR, CDR2 FQNEAQ (reference sequence). Trimming stripped 1 base from V and 8 bases from J, with 17 bases between. In nucleotides, the CDR3 is TGTGCCAGCAGCTTAGGGGGGGAGCCAACTTCCGAAGCTTTCTTT. Translating it yields CASSLGGEPTSEAFF.

The J gene is TRBJ1-6, the V gene TRBV11-3, with D possibly being TRBD1 (6 bases). The V end was cut by 2 bases, the J end by 9 bases, with 14 bases between. CDR1 and CDR2 (germline): SGHNT, YENEEA. The CDR3 sequence is 15 residues long. DNA for the CDR3: TGTGCCAGCAGCTTAACAGGGAACGTTGGTTCACCCCTCCACTTT. Protein product: CASSLTGNVGSPLHF.

The J gene is TRBJ1-2, the V gene TRBV19, with 9 positions matching TRBD1. The CDR3 contains 16 residues. After removal of 4 bases from V and 7 bases from J, the junction contained 13 bases not matched to a gene. Germline lookup yields CDR1 LNHDA and CDR2 SQIVND (reference sequence). As DNA, the CDR3 is TGTGCCAGTAGTACAGGAGCCGGGACAGGGTTTTTTGGCTACACCTTC. Amino acid sequence: CASSTGAGTGFFGYTF. The full variable domain, completed using reference TRBV19 and TRBJ1-2, is DGGITQSPKYLFRKEGQNVTLSCEQNLNHDAMYWYRQDPGQGLRLIYYSQIVNDFQKGDIAEGYSVSREKKESFPLTVTSAQKNPTAFYLCASSTGAGTGFFGYTFGSGTRLTVV.

This chain uses TRBV4-2 with TRBJ2-7; 14 nucleotides agree with TRBD2. There are 16 residues in the CDR3. Germline trimming cut 4 bases from V and 9 bases from J; bases unmatched to any gene: 11. CDR1 LGHNA and CDR2 YNFKEQ come from the germline V gene. CDR3 loop: CASSLQLTSGGATQYF. The CDR3 DNA is TGTGCCAGCAGCCTCCAATTGACTAGCGGGGGGGCAACGCAGTACTTC.

This chain uses TRBV12-5 with TRBJ1-6; the D is unclear. There are 12 residues in the CDR3. Germline-derived CDR1 and CDR2 are LGHNT and FRNRAP. The ends were cut back, 7 bases at V and 8 bases at J, with 9 bases in the middle. The chain's CDR3 is CASVVGDSPLHF. CDR3 coding DNA: TGTGCTAGTGTTGTGGGCGATTCACCCCTCCACTTT.

The chain uses TRBV5-1 and TRBJ1-1, with 8 positions matching TRBD1. Germline V gives CDR1 SGHRS, CDR2 YFSETQ. This CDR3 contains 14 residues. The trim removed 4 bases at V and 6 bases at J, leaving 8 bases unmatched. This CDR3 is CASSRGTGASEAFF. The CDR3 region has the DNA TGCGCCAGCAGCAGGGGGACAGGAGCTTCTGAAGCTTTCTTT. Full variable domain (rest looked up from reference TRBV5-1 and TRBJ1-1): KAGVTQTPRYLIKTRGQQVTLSCSPISGHRSVSWYQQTPGQGLQFLFEYFSETQRNKGNFPGRFSGRQFSNSRSEMNVSTLELGDSALYLCASSRGTGASEAFFGQGTRLTVV.

The rearrangement uses TRBV2 and TRBJ2-2, with TRBD1 matching over 11 bases. This CDR3 has 17 amino acids. The ends lost 4 bases at V and 2 bases at J; junction bases unmatched: 6. Germline lookup yields CDR1 SNHLY and CDR2 FYNNEI. The CDR3 region is CASSGWDRGKNTGELFF. The CDR3, as DNA: TGTGCCAGCAGTGGGTGGGACAGGGGGAAAAACACCGGGGAGCTGTTTTTT.

The V and J genes are TRBV18 and TRBJ2-1; maybe TRBD1 (6 bases). V was shortened by 1 base and J by 6 bases, with 16 bases between the two germline ends. This CDR3 is built from 16 residues. Germline lookup yields CDR1 KGHSH and CDR2 LQKENI. DNA of the CDR3: TGTGCCAGCTCACCACGGTCGGGCCCCAGGGGCAATGAGCAGTTCTTC. Protein: CASSPRSGPRGNEQFF. Full variable domain (missing parts from reference TRBV18 and TRBJ2-1): NAGVMQNPRHLVRRRGQEARLRCSPMKGHSHVYWYRQLPEEGLKFMVYLQKENIIDESGMPKERFSAEFPKEGPSILRIQQVVRGDSAAYFCASSPRSGPRGNEQFFGPGTRLTVL.

The genes are TRBV2 and TRBJ2-5; 9 bases align to TRBD1. Germline assignment: CDR1 SNHLY and CDR2 FYNNEI. Trimming at V came to 8 bases and at J to 4 bases, leaving 5 bases not matched to a gene. CDR3 length equals 13 residues. The CDR3: CASFTGGPETQYF. The CDR3 DNA sequence: TGTGCCAGCTTTACAGGGGGCCCAGAGACCCAGTACTTC.

Here the CDR3 DNA reads TGTGCCAGCAGCTATGAGACTAGCGGGGGGACCGGGGAGCAGTTCTTC. Its protein product is CASSYETSGGTGEQFF. The V and J genes are TRBV3-1 (or the pseudogene TRBV3-2) and TRBJ2-1, with 13 nucleotides matching TRBD2. The CDR3 sequence is 16 residues long. With V trimmed by 5 bases and J by 10 bases, 11 bases remained unmatched. Per the germline V gene, CDR1 is LGHDT and CDR2 is YNNKEL (reference sequence).

This chain links TRBV27 with TRBJ2-1; D is perhaps TRBD1 (7 bases). This CDR3 region has 16 residues. Trimming pared 1 base from V and 7 bases from J, leaving 17 bases between. Germline-derived CDR1 and CDR2 are MNHEY and SMNVEV (reference sequence). In DNA, the CDR3 is TGTGCCAGCAGTTTATTGCGGGACAGCTCCGGGAATGAGCAGTTCTTC. As protein: CASSLLRDSSGNEQFF.

The gene calls are TRBV2 and TRBJ2-1; 12 bases are a match to TRBD2. Germline V gene data show CDR1 as SNHLY and CDR2 as FYNNEI. V was clipped by 7 bases and J by 0 bases; unmatched bases: 7. The CDR3 extends over 17 amino acids. CDR3 region: CASTTSGGFSSYNEQFF. CDR3 sequence (DNA): TGTGCCAGCACGACTAGCGGGGGATTTAGCTCCTACAATGAGCAGTTCTTC.

V gene TRBV10-2 combines with J gene TRBJ1-4; D is uncertain. Germline lookup yields CDR1 WSHSY and CDR2 SAAADI. This CDR3 has 16 residues. V lost 4 bases and J lost 3, with 15 bases in between. CDR3 DNA sequence: TGCGCCAGCAGTGGACGGGGATCATCTCCTAATGAAAAACTGTTTTTT. It specifies CASSGRGSSPNEKLFF.

The rearrangement uses TRBV27 and TRBJ1-6, with TRBD1 as a possible D gene (6 bases). The CDR3 sequence is 21 residues long. The ends were cut back, 8 bases at V and 0 bases at J, with 29 bases in the middle. The germline V gene encodes CDR1 MNHEY and CDR2 SMNVEV (reference sequence). CDR3 nucleotide sequence: TGTGCCAGCCGACCCTTCGCTTGGACGGACGACAGGAGCTCCTATAATTCACCCCTCCACTTT. Residues: CASRPFAWTDDRSSYNSPLHF.

About this clone: Likely a read error: the CDR3 ends without its conserved phenylalanine or tryptophan. The rearrangement uses TRBV5-6 and TRBJ1-3; D is unclear. The length of the CDR3 is 14 residues. Germline V gene sequence: CDR1 SGHDT, CDR2 YYEEEE. Trimming cost V 4 bases and J 0 bases, with 8 bases left between them. The CDR3 sequence is CASSVGSSGNTIYS. In nucleotides, the CDR3 is TGTGCCAGCAGCGTGGGGAGCTCTGGAAACACCATATATTCT.